This T cell receptor (beta chain) was obtained from a study of blood T cell repertoires in COVID-19. Study overall: The origin of the acute and convalescent COVID-19 samples was the United States, Italy and Spain. PBMCs, B-cell-depleted T cells, or T cells provided the cDNA or gDNA that made up the material.

Patients from Seattle were sampled longitudinally, starting during active infection. Assay used: immunoSEQ multiplex PCR; TCRdb lists only in-frame clones, some missing. The repertoire consists of over 70,000 clones, with 70% to 90% occurring once and the leading ten covering about a tenth. Germline-derived CDR1 and CDR2 are LGHNA and YNFKEQ. Germline trimming cut 0 bases from V and 7 bases from J; bases unmatched to any gene: 8. This CDR3 is built from 16 residues. The chain joins TRBV4-2 to TRBJ2-1, with 8 bases aligning to TRBD2. The receptor's source is a man in his fifties or sixties with COVID-19, enrolled during active disease. The sequencing input was peripheral blood. CDR3 in DNA: TGTGCCAGCAGCCAAGATGGAATAGCGGGAACGAATGAGCAGTTCTTC. This gives the protein CASSQDGIAGTNEQFF.